Sequencing of this TCR beta chain was carried out in a study of shared clonotypes between healthy human individuals. Study-level background: CD8 memory received one plate per donor, CD8 naive two, CD4 memory three and CD4 naive three.

TCRdb keeps only in-frame clones here, not all; method: immunoSEQ multiplex PCR. The table lists over a million clones, 98% of them singletons. General study findings and limits: Researchers found naive subsets generally carried larger estimated richness than memory subsets.

Germline V CDR1 and CDR2: SEHNR, FQNEAQ (reference sequence). The CDR3 has 14 amino acids. V was cut by 7 bases and J by 0 bases, with 10 bases left in between. Note on this clone: What it binds is unknown.

The TCR was taken from a man aged 25 to 45 in good health. The chain combines TRBV7-9 with TRBJ2-1, with a tentative D call TRBD2 (6 bases). Sequenced material: naive CD4+ T cells sorted from blood. Subset given: CD45RA+ positively selected. CDR3 residues: CASKAEGSYNEQFF. CDR3 sequence (DNA): TGTGCCAGCAAAGCGGAGGGCTCCTACAATGAGCAGTTCTTC.